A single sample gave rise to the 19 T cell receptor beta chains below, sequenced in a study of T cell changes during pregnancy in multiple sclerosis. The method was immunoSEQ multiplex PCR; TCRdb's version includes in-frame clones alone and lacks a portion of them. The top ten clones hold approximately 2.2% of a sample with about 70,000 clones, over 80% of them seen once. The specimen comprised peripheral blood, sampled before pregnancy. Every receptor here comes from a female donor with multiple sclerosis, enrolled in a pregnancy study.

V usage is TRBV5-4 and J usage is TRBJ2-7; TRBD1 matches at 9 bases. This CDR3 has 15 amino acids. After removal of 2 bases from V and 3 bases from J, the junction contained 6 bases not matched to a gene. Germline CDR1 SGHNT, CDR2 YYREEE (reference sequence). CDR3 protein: CASSFSKTGGYEQYF. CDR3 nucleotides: TGTGCCAGCAGCTTCTCGAAGACAGGGGGCTACGAGCAGTACTTC.

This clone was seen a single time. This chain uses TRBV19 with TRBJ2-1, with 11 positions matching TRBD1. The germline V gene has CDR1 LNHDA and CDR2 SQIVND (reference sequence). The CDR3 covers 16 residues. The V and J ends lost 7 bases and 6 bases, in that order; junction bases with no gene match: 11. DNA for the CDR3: TGTGCCAGTACCTCAAAAGGTGGGACAGGGGGCAATGAGCAGTTCTTC. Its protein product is CASTSKGGTGGNEQFF. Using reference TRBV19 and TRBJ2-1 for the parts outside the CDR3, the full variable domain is DGGITQSPKYLFRKEGQNVTLSCEQNLNHDAMYWYRQDPGQGLRLIYYSQIVNDFQKGDIAEGYSVSREKKESFPLTVTSAQKNPTAFYLCASTSKGGTGGNEQFFGPGTRLTVL.

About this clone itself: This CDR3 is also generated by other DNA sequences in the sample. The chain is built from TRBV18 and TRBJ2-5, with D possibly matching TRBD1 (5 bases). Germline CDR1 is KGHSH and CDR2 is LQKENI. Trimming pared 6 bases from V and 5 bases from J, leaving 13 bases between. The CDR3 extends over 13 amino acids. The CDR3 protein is CASSLQGGETQYF. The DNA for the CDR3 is TGTGCCAGCTCCCTTCAGGGCGGCGAGACCCAGTACTTC.

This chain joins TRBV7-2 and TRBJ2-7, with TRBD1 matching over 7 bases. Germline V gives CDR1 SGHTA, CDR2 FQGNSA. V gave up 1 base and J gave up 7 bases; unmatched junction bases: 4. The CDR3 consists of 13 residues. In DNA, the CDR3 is TGTGCCAGCAGCTTAGGACAGGGCGGGGAGCAGTACTTC. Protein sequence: CASSLGQGGEQYF.

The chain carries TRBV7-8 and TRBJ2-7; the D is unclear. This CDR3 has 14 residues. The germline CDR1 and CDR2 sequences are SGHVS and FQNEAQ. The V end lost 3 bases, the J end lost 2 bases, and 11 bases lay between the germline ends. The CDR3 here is CASSFTAFTYEQYF. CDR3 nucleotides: TGTGCCAGCAGCTTCACAGCATTCACCTACGAGCAGTACTTC.

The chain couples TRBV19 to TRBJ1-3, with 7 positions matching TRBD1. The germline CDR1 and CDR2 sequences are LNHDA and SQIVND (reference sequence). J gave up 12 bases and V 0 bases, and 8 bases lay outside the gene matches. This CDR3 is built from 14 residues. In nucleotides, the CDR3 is TGTGCCAGTAGTATAGATGCCACGGGACAGCACATATATTTT. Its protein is CASSIDATGQHIYF.

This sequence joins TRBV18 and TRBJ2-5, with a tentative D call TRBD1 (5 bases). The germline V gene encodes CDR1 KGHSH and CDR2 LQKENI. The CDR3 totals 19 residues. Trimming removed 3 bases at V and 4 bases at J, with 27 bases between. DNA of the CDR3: TGTGCCAGCTCACCCCCCCAGGGAATTTTCACACCAAAGGGAGAGACCCAGTACTTC. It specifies CASSPPQGIFTPKGETQYF.

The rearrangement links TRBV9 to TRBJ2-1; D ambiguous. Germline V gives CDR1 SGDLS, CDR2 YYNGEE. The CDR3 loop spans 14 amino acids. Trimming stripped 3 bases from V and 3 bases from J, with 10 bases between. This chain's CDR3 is CASSDSQIYNEQFF. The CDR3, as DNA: TGTGCCAGCAGCGACAGCCAAATCTACAATGAGCAGTTCTTC.

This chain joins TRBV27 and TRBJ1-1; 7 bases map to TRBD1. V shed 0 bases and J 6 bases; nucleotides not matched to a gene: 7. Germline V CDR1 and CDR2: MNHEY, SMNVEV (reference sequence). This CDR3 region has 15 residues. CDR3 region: CASSLSEQGVPEAFF. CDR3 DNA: TGTGCCAGCAGTTTATCGGAGCAGGGGGTTCCTGAAGCTTTCTTT.

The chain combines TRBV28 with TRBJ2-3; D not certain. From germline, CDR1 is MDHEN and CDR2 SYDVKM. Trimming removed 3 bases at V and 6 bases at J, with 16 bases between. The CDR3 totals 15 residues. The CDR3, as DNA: TGTGCCAGCAGTTTTCGAGGTGCACTTTTTGATACGCAGTATTTT. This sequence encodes CASSFRGALFDTQYF.

The DNA for the CDR3 is TGTGCCAGCAGCTTGTCCCGTACTGAAGCTTTCTTT. Encoded protein: CASSLSRTEAFF. The gene calls are TRBV7-2 and TRBJ1-1; D is ambiguous. V gave up 3 bases and J gave up 5 bases, with 7 bases separating them. This CDR3 region has 12 residues. The germline CDR1 and CDR2 sequences are SGHTA and FQGNSA.

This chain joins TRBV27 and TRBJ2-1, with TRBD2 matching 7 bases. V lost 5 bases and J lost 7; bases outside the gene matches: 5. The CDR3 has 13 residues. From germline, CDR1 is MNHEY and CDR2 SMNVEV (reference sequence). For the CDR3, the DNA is TGTGCCAGCAGTGGGCTAGCGGTAAATGAGCAGTTCTTC. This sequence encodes CASSGLAVNEQFF.

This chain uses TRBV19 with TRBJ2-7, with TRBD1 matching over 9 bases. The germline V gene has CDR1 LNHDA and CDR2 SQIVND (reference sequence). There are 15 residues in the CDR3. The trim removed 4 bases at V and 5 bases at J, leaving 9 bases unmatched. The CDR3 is CASSTPGTGLHEQYF. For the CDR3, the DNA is TGTGCCAGTAGTACCCCGGGGACAGGGCTCCACGAGCAGTACTTC.

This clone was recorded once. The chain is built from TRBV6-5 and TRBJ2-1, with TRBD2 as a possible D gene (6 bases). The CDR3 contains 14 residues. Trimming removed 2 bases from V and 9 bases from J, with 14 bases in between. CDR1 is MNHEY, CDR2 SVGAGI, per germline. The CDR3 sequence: CASSYGGSRSEQFF. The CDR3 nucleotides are TGTGCCAGCAGTTACGGGGGGTCCCGCAGTGAGCAGTTCTTC.

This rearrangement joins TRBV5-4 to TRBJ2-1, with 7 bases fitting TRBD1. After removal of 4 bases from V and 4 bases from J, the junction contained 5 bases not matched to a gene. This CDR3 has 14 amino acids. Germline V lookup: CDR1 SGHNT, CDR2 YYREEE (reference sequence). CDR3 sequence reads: CASSPGQIYNEQFF. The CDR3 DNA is TGTGCCAGCAGCCCGGGACAGATATACAATGAGCAGTTCTTC.

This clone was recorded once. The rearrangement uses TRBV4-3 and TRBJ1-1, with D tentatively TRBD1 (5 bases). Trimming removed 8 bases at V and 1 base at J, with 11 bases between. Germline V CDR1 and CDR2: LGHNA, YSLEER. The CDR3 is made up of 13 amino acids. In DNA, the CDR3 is TGCGCCAGCCGTTGGGGGGAGAACACTGAAGCTTTCTTT. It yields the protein CASRWGENTEAFF.

The CDR3 loop reads CASSLESASGRIVYEQYF. The CDR3 nucleotides are TGTGCCAGCAGTTTAGAGTCCGCTAGCGGGAGGATCGTGTACGAGCAGTACTTC. The V gene is TRBV28, the J gene TRBJ2-7, with 11 nucleotides matching TRBD2. This CDR3 is 18 amino acids long. From germline, CDR1 is MDHEN and CDR2 SYDVKM. The trim removed 2 bases at V and 4 bases at J, leaving 13 bases unmatched.

CDR3 protein: CASSGDRVRNEQFF. In DNA form, the CDR3 reads TGTGCCAGCAGCGGGGACAGGGTGCGGAATGAGCAGTTCTTC. V gene TRBV11-2 combines with J gene TRBJ2-1; 9 bases align to TRBD1. The CDR3 loop spans 14 amino acids. Trimming removed 5 bases from V and 7 bases from J; junction bases left unmatched: 6. Germline V gene data show CDR1 as SGHAT and CDR2 as FQNNGV.

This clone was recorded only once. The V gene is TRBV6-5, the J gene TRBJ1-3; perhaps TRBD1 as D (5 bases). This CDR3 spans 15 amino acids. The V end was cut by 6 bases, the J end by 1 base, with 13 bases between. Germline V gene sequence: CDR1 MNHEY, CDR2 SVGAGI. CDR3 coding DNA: TGTGCCAGCAGCCCTCGCAGGGAATCTGGAAACACCATATATTTT. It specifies CASSPRRESGNTIYF.